Below, 8 T cell receptor beta chains from the same sample are listed, as sequenced in a study of T cell responses to AZD1222 COVID-19 vaccine. This table comes from immunoSEQ multiplex PCR, and its TCRdb copy is limited to in-frame clones, with some not included. The sample has some 120,000 clones, 80% to 90% seen once. The sample consisted of peripheral blood, taken on day 0 of AZD1222 vaccination. The receptors derive from an adult in good health.

This sequence joins TRBV3-1 (or the pseudogene TRBV3-2) and TRBJ2-2, with TRBD2 matching 10 bases. The CDR3 sequence is 15 residues long. Trimming cost V 6 bases and J 3 bases; bases outside gene matches: 4. Germline V gives CDR1 LGHDT, CDR2 YNNKEL (reference sequence). The CDR3 bases are TGTGCCAGCAGAGTAGCGGGGGGCGACACCGGGGAGCTGTTTTTT. This codes for CASRVAGGDTGELFF.

The chain links TRBV25-1 to TRBJ1-2; D is uncertain. Germline V gene sequence: CDR1 MGHDK, CDR2 SYGVNS. The CDR3 consists of 11 residues. V was trimmed by 5 bases and J by 3 bases, leaving 4 bases between them. The CDR3 region has the DNA TGTGCCAGCAGTAAACACTATGGCTACACCTTC. Translating it yields CASSKHYGYTF.

V and J are TRBV6-2 or TRBV6-3 and TRBJ2-1, with 11 positions matching TRBD2. There are 18 residues in the CDR3. Germline loops: CDR1 MNHEY, CDR2 SVGEGT. Trimming removed 0 bases from V and 7 bases from J; junction bases left unmatched: 11. The CDR3 spells CASSYSVILAGGRNEQFF. In DNA form, the CDR3 reads TGTGCCAGCAGTTACTCAGTCATTTTAGCGGGAGGGAGGAATGAGCAGTTCTTC.

The rearrangement uses TRBV19 and TRBJ2-7; TRBD2 matches 12 bases. This CDR3 comprises 14 residues. After removal of 3 bases from V and 5 bases from J, the junction contained 2 bases not matched to a gene. In germline, CDR1 is LNHDA, CDR2 SQIVND (reference sequence). CDR3 sequence: CASSMTSGSDEQYF. For the CDR3, the DNA is TGTGCCAGTAGTATGACTAGCGGGAGCGACGAGCAGTACTTC.

V and J are TRBV5-1 and TRBJ1-1, with a weak D call TRBD1 (5 bases). Between the trimmed V and J ends, which lost 2 bases and 7 bases, there was a span of 15 bases. The CDR3 covers 14 residues. Germline V gene lookup returns CDR1 SGHRS and CDR2 YFSETQ. The CDR3 DNA follows: TGCGCCAGCAGCTTCGGAGCGGGGGTTAGTGAAGCTTTCTTT. Its protein product is CASSFGAGVSEAFF. Filled out from reference TRBV5-1 and TRBJ1-1, the complete variable domain reads KAGVTQTPRYLIKTRGQQVTLSCSPISGHRSVSWYQQTPGQGLQFLFEYFSETQRNKGNFPGRFSGRQFSNSRSEMNVSTLELGDSALYLCASSFGAGVSEAFFGQGTRLTVV.

The gene calls are TRBV28 and TRBJ1-2, with a weak D call TRBD1 (6 bases). V gave up 3 bases and J gave up 4 bases, with 9 bases separating them. This CDR3 comprises 13 residues. Germline CDR1 is MDHEN and CDR2 is SYDVKM. In DNA, the CDR3 is TGTGCCAGCAGTTTTTCGGGGGCCTATGGCTACACCTTC. It is translated as CASSFSGAYGYTF.

The chain uses TRBV5-8 and TRBJ2-2, with D perhaps TRBD1 (7 bases). The V gene's germline CDR1 is SGHTS and CDR2 YDEGEE. The CDR3 sequence is 15 residues long. Trimming left V 7 bases short and J 3 bases short, with 16 bases between. The CDR3 DNA reads TGTGCCAGCGCAAACAGGGGAGGATACACCGGGGAGCTGTTTTTT. As protein: CASANRGGYTGELFF.

The chain employs TRBV19 and TRBJ1-1, with D maybe TRBD1 (5 bases). CDR3 size: 16 residues. V was shortened by 5 bases and J by 3 bases, with 19 bases between the two germline ends. Germline V gene sequence: CDR1 LNHDA, CDR2 SQIVND (reference sequence). The CDR3 coding sequence is TGTGCCAGTAGTTTCCGAGGGACGGTTGGACACACTGAAGCTTTCTTT. Translated, it gives CASSFRGTVGHTEAFF.